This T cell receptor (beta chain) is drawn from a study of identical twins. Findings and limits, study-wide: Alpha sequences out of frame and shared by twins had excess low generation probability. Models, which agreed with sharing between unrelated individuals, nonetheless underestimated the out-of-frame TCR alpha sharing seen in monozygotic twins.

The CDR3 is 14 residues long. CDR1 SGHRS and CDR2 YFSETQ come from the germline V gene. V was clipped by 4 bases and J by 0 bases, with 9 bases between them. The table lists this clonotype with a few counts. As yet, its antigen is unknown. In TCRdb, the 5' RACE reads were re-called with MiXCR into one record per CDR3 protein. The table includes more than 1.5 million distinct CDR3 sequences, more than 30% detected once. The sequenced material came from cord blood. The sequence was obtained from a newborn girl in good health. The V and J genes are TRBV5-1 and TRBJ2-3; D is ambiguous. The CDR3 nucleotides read TGCGCCAGCAGCAACCCCGCGAGCACAGATACGCAGTATTTT. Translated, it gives CASSNPASTDTQYF. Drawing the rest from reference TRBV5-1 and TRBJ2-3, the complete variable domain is KAGVTQTPRYLIKTRGQQVTLSCSPISGHRSVSWYQQTPGQGLQFLFEYFSETQRNKGNFPGRFSGRQFSNSRSEMNVSTLELGDSALYLCASSNPASTDTQYFGPGTRLTVL.